This entry lists 19 T cell receptor beta chains sequenced from one sample in a study of cytomegalovirus exposure and HLA in healthy donors. It was with 60 Vbeta and 13 Jbeta primers that the PCR ran. Method: immunoSEQ multiplex PCR; TCRdb's copy keeps in-frame clones and lacks some. The sample holds approximately 170,000 clones; less than 85% are singletons and the top ten take 1%. The material sequenced was PBMCs. The source is a boy aged 2-9 years in good health and CMV-seronegative.

The genes are TRBV5-1 and TRBJ2-1; maybe TRBD2 (6 bases). Trimming shortened V by 1 base and J by 2 bases, and 10 bases separated the two germline ends. The CDR3 totals 15 residues. Germline V gene lookup returns CDR1 SGHRS and CDR2 YFSETQ. The CDR3 loop is CASSLTGEPYNEQFF. The CDR3 bases are TGCGCCAGCAGCTTGACGGGGGAACCCTACAATGAGCAGTTCTTC.

The genes are TRBV6-6 and TRBJ1-5; TRBD1 might be the D (6 bases). V lost 8 bases, J lost 5 bases, and 22 bases lay in between. The germline CDR1 and CDR2 sequences are MNHNY and SVGAGI (reference sequence). The CDR3 covers 16 residues. The DNA of the CDR3 is TGTGCCAGCGGGGGGGCAGGCGGGCGGTATGATCAGCCCCAGCATTTT. Encoded protein: CASGGAGGRYDQPQHF.

The chain combines TRBV7-2 with TRBJ2-5, with D possibly TRBD2 on 5 matching bases. The CDR3 has 15 amino acids. The germline V gene encodes CDR1 SGHTA and CDR2 FQGNSA. The V and J ends lost 0 bases and 5 bases respectively, with 13 bases between them. The CDR3 DNA is TGTGCCAGCAGCTTAGCGCGGGCATCCGGGGAGACCCAGTACTTC. Its protein is CASSLARASGETQYF.

The rearrangement uses TRBV27 and TRBJ2-1; TRBD2 matches at 12 bases. Looked up from germline, CDR1 is MNHEY and CDR2 is SMNVEV (reference sequence). The CDR3 extends over 18 amino acids. Losses at the gene ends were 3 bases for V and 0 bases for J; bases not matched to a gene: 6. The CDR3 loop is CASSFRLAGAGSYNEQFF. CDR3 nucleotides: TGTGCCAGCAGTTTCCGACTAGCGGGGGCTGGCTCCTACAATGAGCAGTTCTTC.

The sample holds a few counts of this clone. The V and J genes are TRBV19 and TRBJ2-5, with TRBD2 as a possible D gene (5 bases). CDR1 is LNHDA and CDR2 is SQIVND in the germline V gene (reference sequence). Trimming shortened V by 8 bases and J by 4 bases, and 17 bases separated the two germline ends. CDR3 size: 14 residues. This chain's CDR3 is CASSRRMFGETQYF. The CDR3 DNA reads TGTGCCAGTTCAAGGAGGATGTTTGGAGAGACCCAGTACTTC.

The chain carries TRBV29-1 and TRBJ2-5; TRBD2 might be the D (6 bases). Trimming pared 7 bases from V and 1 base from J, leaving 16 bases between. Germline lookup yields CDR1 SQVTM and CDR2 ANQGSEA. The CDR3 has 14 residues. CDR3 protein: CSASGGGSQETQYF. The CDR3 DNA reads as TGCAGCGCTTCGGGTGGGGGGAGCCAAGAGACCCAGTACTTC.

This sequence joins TRBV28 and TRBJ1-3; TRBD1 matches at 10 bases. V was clipped by 8 bases and J by 3 bases; unmatched bases: 7. CDR3 length: 15 amino acids. Germline CDR1 reads MDHEN; CDR2 reads SYDVKM. The CDR3 spells CASFGRDRGGNTIYF. CDR3 bases: TGTGCCAGCTTTGGACGGGACAGGGGTGGAAACACCATATATTTT.

The rearrangement uses TRBV19 and TRBJ2-7; TRBD1 agrees at 7 bases. J was trimmed by 5 bases and V by 6 bases; bases with no gene match: 10. The CDR3 runs 14 residues. From germline, CDR1 is LNHDA and CDR2 SQIVND (reference sequence). The CDR3 nucleotides read TGTGCCAGTAGCGGGGTGAGGGGGCCAGACGAGCAGTACTTC. Encoded protein: CASSGVRGPDEQYF.

V gene TRBV5-1 combines with J gene TRBJ2-5; tentatively, D is TRBD1 (6 bases). Germline V gene sequence: CDR1 SGHRS, CDR2 YFSETQ. The CDR3 length is 15 residues. V dropped 0 bases and J dropped 0 bases, with 9 bases sitting between them. DNA of the CDR3: TGCGCCAGCAGCTTGGATACAGGGCACCAAGAGACCCAGTACTTC. It translates to CASSLDTGHQETQYF.

This chain connects TRBV4-1 to TRBJ1-5; no firm D call. Germline CDR1 and CDR2: MGHRA and YSYEKL. V was shortened by 6 bases and J by 0 bases, with 12 bases between the two germline ends. The CDR3 runs to 15 residues. The CDR3: CASSRHRYSNQPQHF. The CDR3 DNA reads TGCGCCAGCAGTCGACACCGTTATAGCAATCAGCCCCAGCATTTT.

The CDR3 DNA reads TGTGCCAGCAGCCCATGGGGGGGGGATCAGCCCCAGCATTTT. Encoded protein: CASSPWGGDQPQHF. This chain links TRBV6-5 with TRBJ1-5, with D possibly TRBD1 on 5 matching bases. Germline CDR1 reads MNHEY; CDR2 reads SVGAGI. CDR3 length equals 14 residues. V was cut by 6 bases and J by 5 bases, with 14 bases left in between.

The chain recombines TRBV5-4 with TRBJ2-5; the D is unclear. V was pared by 2 bases and J by 0 bases, with 8 bases between. This CDR3 comprises 14 residues. From germline, CDR1 is SGHNT and CDR2 YYREEE (reference sequence). CDR3 region: CASSFRQDQETQYF. The CDR3 bases are TGTGCCAGCAGCTTTAGGCAGGACCAAGAGACCCAGTACTTC.

The chain joins TRBV2 to TRBJ1-2; 9 bases match TRBD1. This CDR3 is built from 16 residues. CDR1 is SNHLY, CDR2 FYNNEI, per germline. V was pared by 3 bases and J by 3 bases, with 8 bases of the junction left unmatched. CDR3 region: CASSDNFDRGDYGYTF. DNA of the CDR3: TGTGCCAGCAGTGATAATTTCGACAGGGGGGACTATGGCTACACCTTC.

A note on this clone: An end of the junction does not agree with germline; a read error may underlie this. The rearrangement links TRBV29-1 to TRBJ1-1; D is undetermined. CDR1 and CDR2 from the germline V gene are SQVTM and ANQGSEA. The CDR3 spans 10 residues. The CDR3 spells CSVEGRPGYF. DNA for the CDR3: TGCAGCGTTGAAGGTCGGCCAGGATACTTT. The full variable domain, its missing parts supplied by reference TRBV29-1 and TRBJ1-1, is SAVISQKPSRDICQRGTSLTIQCQVDSQVTMMFWYRQQPGQSLTLIATANQGSEATYESGFVIDKFPISRPNLTFSTLTVSNMSPEDSSIYLCSVEGRPGYFGQGTRLTVV.

The chain carries TRBV27 and TRBJ1-1, with D hard to call. The V end was cut by 2 bases, the J end by 6 bases, with 13 bases between. CDR1 and CDR2 (germline): MNHEY, SMNVEV (reference sequence). The CDR3 is made up of 14 amino acids. The CDR3 DNA sequence: TGTGCCAGCAGTTTAAATTCGAACCGCGCTGAAGCTTTCTTT. Protein: CASSLNSNRAEAFF.

This chain's CDR3 is CASSPLAGGYNEQFF. The CDR3 DNA sequence: TGTGCCAGCAGCCCACTAGCGGGAGGCTACAATGAGCAGTTCTTC. The chain is built from TRBV6-5 and TRBJ2-1; 12 bases map to TRBD2. Germline values: CDR1 MNHEY, CDR2 SVGAGI. V dropped 6 bases and J dropped 3; count of bases not matched to a gene: 3. The length of the CDR3 is 15 residues.

V and J are TRBV9 and TRBJ1-1, with D perhaps TRBD1 (6 bases). V lost 3 bases to trimming and J lost 7 bases, with 13 bases between them. Germline V gives CDR1 SGDLS, CDR2 YYNGEE. The CDR3 has 13 amino acids. The CDR3 reads CASSEGGGFEAFF. The CDR3 DNA sequence: TGTGCCAGCAGCGAGGGGGGGGGTTTTGAAGCTTTCTTT.

This clone appeared once. The chain uses TRBV5-1 and TRBJ1-5, with D possibly matching TRBD1 (6 bases). This CDR3 region has 15 residues. Trimming pared 0 bases from V and 2 bases from J, leaving 9 bases between. Germline V gene lookup returns CDR1 SGHRS and CDR2 YFSETQ. DNA of the CDR3: TGCGCCAGCAGCTTGGAAACAGGGCGCAATCAGCCCCAGCATTTT. Protein sequence: CASSLETGRNQPQHF.

This clone came up a few times. The J gene is TRBJ1-1, the V gene TRBV5-4; D possibly corresponds to TRBD1 (5 bases). V gave up 5 bases and J gave up 1 base, with 12 bases separating them. The CDR3 runs to 14 residues. The germline gives CDR1 SGHNT, CDR2 YYREEE (reference sequence). As DNA, the CDR3 is TGTGCCAGCAGGGTCATCGGGGGGAACACTGAAGCTTTCTTT. Protein sequence: CASRVIGGNTEAFF. Variable domain in full (rest from reference TRBV5-4 and TRBJ1-1): ETGVTQSPTHLIKTRGQQVTLRCSSQSGHNTVSWYQQALGQGPQFIFQYYREEENGRGNFPPRFSGLQFPNYSSELNVNALELDDSALYLCASRVIGGNTEAFFGQGTRLTVV.